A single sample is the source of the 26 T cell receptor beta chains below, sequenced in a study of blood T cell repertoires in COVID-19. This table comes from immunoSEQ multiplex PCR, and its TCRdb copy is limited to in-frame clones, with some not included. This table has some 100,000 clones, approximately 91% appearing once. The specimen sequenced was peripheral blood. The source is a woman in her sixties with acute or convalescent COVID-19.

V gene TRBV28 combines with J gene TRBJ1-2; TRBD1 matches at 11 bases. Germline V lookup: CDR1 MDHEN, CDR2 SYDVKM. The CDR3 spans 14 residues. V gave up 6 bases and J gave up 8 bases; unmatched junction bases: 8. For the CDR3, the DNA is TGTGCCAGCAGCCGGACAGGGGGCGGAAAGGGCTACACCTTC. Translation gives CASSRTGGGKGYTF.

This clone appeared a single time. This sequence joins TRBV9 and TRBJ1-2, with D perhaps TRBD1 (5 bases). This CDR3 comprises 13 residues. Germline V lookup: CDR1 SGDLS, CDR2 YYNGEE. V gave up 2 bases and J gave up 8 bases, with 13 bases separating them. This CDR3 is CASSVGPGMGYTF. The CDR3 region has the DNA TGTGCCAGCAGCGTCGGACCAGGGATGGGCTACACCTTC. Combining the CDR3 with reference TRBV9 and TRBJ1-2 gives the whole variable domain DSGVTQTPKHLITATGQRVTLRCSPRSGDLSVYWYQQSLDQGLQFLIQYYNGEERAKGNILERFSAQQFPDLHSELNLSSLELGDSALYFCASSVGPGMGYTFGSGTRLTVV.

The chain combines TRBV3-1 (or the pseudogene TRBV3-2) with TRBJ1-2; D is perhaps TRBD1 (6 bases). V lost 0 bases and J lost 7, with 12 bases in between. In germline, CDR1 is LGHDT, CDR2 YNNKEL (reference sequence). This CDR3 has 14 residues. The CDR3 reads CASSQDSQGGGYTF. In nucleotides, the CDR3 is TGTGCCAGCAGCCAAGATTCACAGGGTGGTGGCTACACCTTC.

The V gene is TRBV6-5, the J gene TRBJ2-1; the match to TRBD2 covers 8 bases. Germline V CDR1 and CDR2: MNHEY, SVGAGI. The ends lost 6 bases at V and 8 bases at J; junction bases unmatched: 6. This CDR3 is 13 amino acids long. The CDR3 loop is CASSPGAGDEQFF. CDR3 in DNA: TGTGCCAGCAGCCCGGGAGCGGGGGATGAGCAGTTCTTC.

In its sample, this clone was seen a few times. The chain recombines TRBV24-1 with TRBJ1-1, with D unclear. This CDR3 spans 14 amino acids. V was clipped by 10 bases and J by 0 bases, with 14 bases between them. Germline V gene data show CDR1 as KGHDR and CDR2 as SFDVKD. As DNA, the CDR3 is TGTGCCACGACCTTTGACATCCTGAACACTGAAGCTTTCTTT. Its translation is CATTFDILNTEAFF.

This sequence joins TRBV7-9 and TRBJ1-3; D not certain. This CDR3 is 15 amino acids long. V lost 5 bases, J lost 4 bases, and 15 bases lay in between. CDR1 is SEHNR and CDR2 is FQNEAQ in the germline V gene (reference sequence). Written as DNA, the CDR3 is TGTGCCAGCAGCCCGCGGACGAGGGTGGGAAACACCATATATTTT. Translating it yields CASSPRTRVGNTIYF.

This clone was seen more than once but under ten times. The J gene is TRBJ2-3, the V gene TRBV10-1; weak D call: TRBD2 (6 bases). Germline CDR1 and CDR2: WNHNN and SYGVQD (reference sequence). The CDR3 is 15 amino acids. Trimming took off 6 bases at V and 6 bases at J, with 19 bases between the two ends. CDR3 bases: TGCGCCAGCAGCGGGGGACGGATTAGTCCGGATACGCAGTATTTT. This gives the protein CASSGGRISPDTQYF.

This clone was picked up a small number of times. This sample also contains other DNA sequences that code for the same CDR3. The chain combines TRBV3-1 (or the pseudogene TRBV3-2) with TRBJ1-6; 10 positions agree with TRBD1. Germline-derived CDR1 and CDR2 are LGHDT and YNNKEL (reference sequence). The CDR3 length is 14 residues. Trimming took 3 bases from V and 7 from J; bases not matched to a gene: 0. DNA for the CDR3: TGTGCCAGCAGCCAGGGACAGGGGAATTCACCCCTCCACTTT. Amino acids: CASSQGQGNSPLHF.

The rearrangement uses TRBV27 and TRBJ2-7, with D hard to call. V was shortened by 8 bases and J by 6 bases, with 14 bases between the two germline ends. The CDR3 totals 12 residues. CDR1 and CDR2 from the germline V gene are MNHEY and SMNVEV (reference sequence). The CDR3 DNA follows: TGTGCCAGCTCCCCGCAAGCCGGCGAGCAGTACTTC. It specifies CASSPQAGEQYF.

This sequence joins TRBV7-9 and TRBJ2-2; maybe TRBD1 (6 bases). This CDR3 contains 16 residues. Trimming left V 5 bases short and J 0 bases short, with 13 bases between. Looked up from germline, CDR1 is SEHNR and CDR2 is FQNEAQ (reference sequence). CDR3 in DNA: TGTGCCAGCAGCCTTTCACAGGGATCGAACACCGGGGAGCTGTTTTTT. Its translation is CASSLSQGSNTGELFF. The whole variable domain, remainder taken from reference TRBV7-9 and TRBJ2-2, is DTGVSQNPRHKITKRGQNVTFRCDPISEHNRLYWYRQTLGQGPEFLTYFQNEAQLEKSRLLSDRFSAERPKGSFSTLEIQRTEQGDSAMYLCASSLSQGSNTGELFFGEGSRLTVL.

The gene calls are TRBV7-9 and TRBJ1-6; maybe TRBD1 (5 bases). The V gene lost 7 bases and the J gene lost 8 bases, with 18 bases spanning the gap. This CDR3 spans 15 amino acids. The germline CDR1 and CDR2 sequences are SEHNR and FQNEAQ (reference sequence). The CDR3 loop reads CASTPGLLSDSPLHF. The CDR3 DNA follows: TGTGCCAGCACCCCGGGACTCCTCTCGGATTCACCCCTCCACTTT.

The CDR3 DNA reads as TGTGCCTGGAGTGGAGTACCTAATGAAAAACTGTTTTTT. Translation: CAWSGVPNEKLFF. The rearrangement joins TRBV30 to TRBJ1-4; D is undetermined. The germline V gene has CDR1 GTSNPN and CDR2 SVGIG (reference sequence). The CDR3 totals 13 residues. V was clipped by 1 base and J by 3 bases, with 6 bases between them. Drawing the rest from reference TRBV30 and TRBJ1-4, the complete variable domain is SQTIHQWPATLVQPVGSPLSLECTVEGTSNPNLYWYRQAAGRGLQLLFYSVGIGQISSEVPQNLSASRPQDRQFILSSKKLLLSDSGFYLCAWSGVPNEKLFFGSGTQLSVL.

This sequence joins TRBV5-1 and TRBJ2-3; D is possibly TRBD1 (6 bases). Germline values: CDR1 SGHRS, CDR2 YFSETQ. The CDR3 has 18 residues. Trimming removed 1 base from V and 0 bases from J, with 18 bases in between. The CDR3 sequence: CASSLTLQQGSSTDTQYF. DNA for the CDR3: TGCGCCAGCAGCTTGACCCTCCAACAGGGTTCTAGCACAGATACGCAGTATTTT. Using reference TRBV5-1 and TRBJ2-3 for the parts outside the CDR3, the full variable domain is KAGVTQTPRYLIKTRGQQVTLSCSPISGHRSVSWYQQTPGQGLQFLFEYFSETQRNKGNFPGRFSGRQFSNSRSEMNVSTLELGDSALYLCASSLTLQQGSSTDTQYFGPGTRLTVL.

In nucleotides, the CDR3 is TGTGCCAGCCTGACGGGGTGGAACACTGAAGCTTTCTTT. It yields the protein CASLTGWNTEAFF. J is TRBJ1-1 and V is TRBV28; D remains unclear. The V gene lost 8 bases and the J gene lost 1 base, with 11 bases spanning the gap. The length of the CDR3 is 13 residues. Germline V lookup: CDR1 MDHEN, CDR2 SYDVKM. Full variable domain (outside the CDR3, taken from reference TRBV28 and TRBJ1-1): DVKVTQSSRYLVKRTGEKVFLECVQDMDHENMFWYRQDPGLGLRLIYFSYDVKMKEKGDIPEGYSVSREKKERFSLILESASTNQTSMYLCASLTGWNTEAFFGQGTRLTVV.

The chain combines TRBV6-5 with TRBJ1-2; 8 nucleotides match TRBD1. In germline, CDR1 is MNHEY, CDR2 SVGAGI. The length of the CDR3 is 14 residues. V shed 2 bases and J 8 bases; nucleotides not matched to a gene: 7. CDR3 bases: TGTGCCAGCAGTTACGCCAGGACAGGGTCCGGCTACACCTTC. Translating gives CASSYARTGSGYTF.

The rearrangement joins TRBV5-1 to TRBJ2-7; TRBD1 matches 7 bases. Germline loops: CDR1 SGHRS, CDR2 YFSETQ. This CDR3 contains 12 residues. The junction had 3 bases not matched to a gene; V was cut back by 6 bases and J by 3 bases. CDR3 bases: TGCGCCAGCAAAGGGACAGACTACGAGCAGTACTTC. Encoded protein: CASKGTDYEQYF.

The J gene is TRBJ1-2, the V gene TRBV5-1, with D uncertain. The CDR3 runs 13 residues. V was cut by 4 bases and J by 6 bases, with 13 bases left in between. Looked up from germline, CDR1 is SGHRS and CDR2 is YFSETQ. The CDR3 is CASSPGGINGYTF. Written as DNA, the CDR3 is TGCGCCAGCAGCCCTGGCGGCATTAATGGCTACACCTTC.

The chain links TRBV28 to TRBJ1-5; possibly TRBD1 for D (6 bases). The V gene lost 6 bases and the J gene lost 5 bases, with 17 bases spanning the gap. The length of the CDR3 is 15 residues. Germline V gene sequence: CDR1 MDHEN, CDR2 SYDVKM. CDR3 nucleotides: TGTGCCAGCAGCCGGGACACTAACTTTCATCAGCCCCAGCATTTT. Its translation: CASSRDTNFHQPQHF.

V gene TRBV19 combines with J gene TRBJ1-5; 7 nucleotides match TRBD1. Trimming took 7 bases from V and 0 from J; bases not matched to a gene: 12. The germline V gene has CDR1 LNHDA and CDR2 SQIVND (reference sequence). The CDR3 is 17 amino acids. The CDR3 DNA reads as TGTGCCAGTAACCCTTCGACAGGGTCATTTAGCAATCAGCCCCAGCATTTT. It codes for CASNPSTGSFSNQPQHF.

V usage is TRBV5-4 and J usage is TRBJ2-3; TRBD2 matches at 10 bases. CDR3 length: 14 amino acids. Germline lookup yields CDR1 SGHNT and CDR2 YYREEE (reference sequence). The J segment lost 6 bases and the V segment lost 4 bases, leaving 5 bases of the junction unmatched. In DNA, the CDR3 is TGTGCCAGCAGCACAGCGGGAGGGCGCGATACGCAGTATTTT. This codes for CASSTAGGRDTQYF.

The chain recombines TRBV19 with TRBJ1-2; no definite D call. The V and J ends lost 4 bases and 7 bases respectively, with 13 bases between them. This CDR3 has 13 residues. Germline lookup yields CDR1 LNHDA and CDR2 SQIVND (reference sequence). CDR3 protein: CASSTAVWAGYTF. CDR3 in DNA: TGTGCCAGTAGTACGGCCGTTTGGGCTGGCTACACCTTC.

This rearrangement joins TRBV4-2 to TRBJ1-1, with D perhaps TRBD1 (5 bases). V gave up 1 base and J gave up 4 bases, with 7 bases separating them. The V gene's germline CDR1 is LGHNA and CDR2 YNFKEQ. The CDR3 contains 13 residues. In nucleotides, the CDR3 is TGTGCCAGCAGCCAAGGGCAGGGCACTGAAGCTTTCTTT. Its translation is CASSQGQGTEAFF.

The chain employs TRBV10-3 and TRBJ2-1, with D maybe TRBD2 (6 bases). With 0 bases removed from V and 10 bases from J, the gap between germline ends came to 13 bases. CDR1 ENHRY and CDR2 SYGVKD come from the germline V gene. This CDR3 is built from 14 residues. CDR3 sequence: CAISESNGSLEQFF. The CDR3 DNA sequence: TGTGCCATCAGTGAGTCGAACGGGAGCCTAGAGCAGTTCTTC.

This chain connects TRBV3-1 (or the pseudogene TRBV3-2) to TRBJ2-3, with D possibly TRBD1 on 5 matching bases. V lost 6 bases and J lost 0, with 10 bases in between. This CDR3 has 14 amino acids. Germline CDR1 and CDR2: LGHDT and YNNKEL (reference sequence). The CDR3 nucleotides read TGTGCCAGCAGTTGGGGCAGGAGCACAGATACGCAGTATTTT. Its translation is CASSWGRSTDTQYF.

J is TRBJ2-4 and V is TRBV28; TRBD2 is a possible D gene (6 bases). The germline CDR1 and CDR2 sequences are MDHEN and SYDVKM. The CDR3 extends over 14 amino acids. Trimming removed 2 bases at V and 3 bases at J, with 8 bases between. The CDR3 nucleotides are TGTGCCAGCAGTTTAGTGGGGGGCAAAAACATTCAGTACTTC. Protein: CASSLVGGKNIQYF.

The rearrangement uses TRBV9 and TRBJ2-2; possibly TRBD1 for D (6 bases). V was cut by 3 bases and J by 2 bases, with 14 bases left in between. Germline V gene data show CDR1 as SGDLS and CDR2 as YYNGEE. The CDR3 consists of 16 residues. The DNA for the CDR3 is TGTGCCAGCAGCGCCACGGGACACCTCAACACCGGGGAGCTGTTTTTT. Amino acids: CASSATGHLNTGELFF.